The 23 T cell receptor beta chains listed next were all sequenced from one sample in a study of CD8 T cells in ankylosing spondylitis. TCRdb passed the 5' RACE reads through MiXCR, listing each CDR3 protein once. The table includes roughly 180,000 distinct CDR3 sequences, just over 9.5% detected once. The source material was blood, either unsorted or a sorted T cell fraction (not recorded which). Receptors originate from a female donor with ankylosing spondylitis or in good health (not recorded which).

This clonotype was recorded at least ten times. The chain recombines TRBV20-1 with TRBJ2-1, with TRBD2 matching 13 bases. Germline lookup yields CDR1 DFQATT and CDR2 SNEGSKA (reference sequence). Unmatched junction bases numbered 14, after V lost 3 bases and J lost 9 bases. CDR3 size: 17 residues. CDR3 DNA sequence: TGCAGTGCTAGGCGGACTAGCGGGAGAACTCCTACTGGTGAGCAGTTCTTC. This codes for CSARRTSGRTPTGEQFF.

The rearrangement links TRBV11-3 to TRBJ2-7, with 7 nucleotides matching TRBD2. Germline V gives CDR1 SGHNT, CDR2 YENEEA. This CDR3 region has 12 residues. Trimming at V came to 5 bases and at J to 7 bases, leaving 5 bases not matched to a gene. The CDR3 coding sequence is TGTGCCAGCAGCGTAATGGGGGGGGAGCAGTACTTC. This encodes CASSVMGGEQYF.

CDR3 protein: CSARDMGLAEALNTGELFF. DNA for the CDR3: TGCAGTGCTAGAGATATGGGACTAGCGGAGGCACTGAACACCGGGGAGCTGTTTTTT. The chain couples TRBV20-1 to TRBJ2-2; 11 bases are shared with TRBD2. Germline CDR1 and CDR2: DFQATT and SNEGSKA (reference sequence). This CDR3 contains 19 residues. The trim removed 0 bases at V and 1 base at J, leaving 10 bases unmatched.

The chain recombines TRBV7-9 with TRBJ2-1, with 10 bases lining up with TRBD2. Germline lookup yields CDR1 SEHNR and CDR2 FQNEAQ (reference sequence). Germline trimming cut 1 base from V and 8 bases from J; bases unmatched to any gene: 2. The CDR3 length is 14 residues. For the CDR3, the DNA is TGTGCCAGCAGCTTAGTAGCGGGAGGCGATGAGCAGTTCTTC. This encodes CASSLVAGGDEQFF. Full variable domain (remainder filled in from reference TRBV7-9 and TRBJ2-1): DTGVSQNPRHKITKRGQNVTFRCDPISEHNRLYWYRQTLGQGPEFLTYFQNEAQLEKSRLLSDRFSAERPKGSFSTLEIQRTEQGDSAMYLCASSLVAGGDEQFFGPGTRLTVL.

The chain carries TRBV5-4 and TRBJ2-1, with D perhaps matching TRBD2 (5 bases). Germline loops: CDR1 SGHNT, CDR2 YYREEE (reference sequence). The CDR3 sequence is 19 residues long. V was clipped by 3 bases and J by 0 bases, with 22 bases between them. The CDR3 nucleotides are TGTGCCAGCAGCTCCCTAAGAAGGAGCGCGGGCAGCTCCTACAATGAGCAGTTCTTC. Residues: CASSSLRRSAGSSYNEQFF.

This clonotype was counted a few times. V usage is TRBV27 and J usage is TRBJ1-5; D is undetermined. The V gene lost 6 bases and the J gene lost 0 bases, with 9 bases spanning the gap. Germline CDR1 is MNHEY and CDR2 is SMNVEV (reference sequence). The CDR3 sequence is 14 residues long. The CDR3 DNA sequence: TGTGCCAGCAGATCAGTGGGTAGCAATCAGCCCCAGCATTTT. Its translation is CASRSVGSNQPQHF.

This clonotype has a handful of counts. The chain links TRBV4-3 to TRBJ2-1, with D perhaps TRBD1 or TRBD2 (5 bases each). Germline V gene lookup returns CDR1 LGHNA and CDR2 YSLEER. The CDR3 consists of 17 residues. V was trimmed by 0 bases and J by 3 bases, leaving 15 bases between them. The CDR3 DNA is TGCGCCAGCAGCCAAGATTCGCGGGTGGGGCGCTACAATGAGCAGTTCTTC. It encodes CASSQDSRVGRYNEQFF.

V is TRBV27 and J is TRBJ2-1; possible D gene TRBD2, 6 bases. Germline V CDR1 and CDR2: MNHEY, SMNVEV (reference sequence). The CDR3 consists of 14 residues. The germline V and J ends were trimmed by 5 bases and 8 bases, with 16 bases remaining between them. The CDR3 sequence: CASSVGGERDEQFF. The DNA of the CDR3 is TGTGCCAGCAGTGTGGGCGGGGAAAGAGATGAGCAGTTCTTC.

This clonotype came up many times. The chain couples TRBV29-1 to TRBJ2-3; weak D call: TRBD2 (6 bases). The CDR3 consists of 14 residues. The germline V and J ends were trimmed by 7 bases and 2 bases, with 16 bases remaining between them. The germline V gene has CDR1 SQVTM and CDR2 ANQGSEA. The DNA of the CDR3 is TGCAGCGCTGGGAAAAGCGGGTCCACAGATACGCAGTATTTT. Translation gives CSAGKSGSTDTQYF.

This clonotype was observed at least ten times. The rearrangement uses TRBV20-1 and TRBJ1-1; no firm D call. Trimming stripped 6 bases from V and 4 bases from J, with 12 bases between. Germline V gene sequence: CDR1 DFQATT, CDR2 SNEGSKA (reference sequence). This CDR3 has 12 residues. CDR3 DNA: TGCAGTGCCCCGGGGTCCCTCACTGAAGCTTTCTTT. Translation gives CSAPGSLTEAFF.

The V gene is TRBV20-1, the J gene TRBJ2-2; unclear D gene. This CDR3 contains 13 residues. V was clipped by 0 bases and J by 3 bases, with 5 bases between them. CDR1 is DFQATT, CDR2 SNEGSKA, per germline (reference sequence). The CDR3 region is CSAREGDTGELFF. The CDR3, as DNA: TGCAGTGCTAGAGAGGGTGACACCGGGGAGCTGTTTTTT.

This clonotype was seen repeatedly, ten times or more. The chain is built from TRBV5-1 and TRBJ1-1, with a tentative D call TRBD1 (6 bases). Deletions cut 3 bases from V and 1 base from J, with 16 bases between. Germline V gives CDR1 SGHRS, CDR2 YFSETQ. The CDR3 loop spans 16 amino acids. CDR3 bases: TGCGCCAGCAGCTACTTCAGGGGAGAGGGGAACACTGAAGCTTTCTTT. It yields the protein CASSYFRGEGNTEAFF.

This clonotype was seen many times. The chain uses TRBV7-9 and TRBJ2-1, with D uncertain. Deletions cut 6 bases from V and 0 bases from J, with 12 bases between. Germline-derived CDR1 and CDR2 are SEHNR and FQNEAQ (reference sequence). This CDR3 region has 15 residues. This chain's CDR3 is CASSFAPSSYNEQFF. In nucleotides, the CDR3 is TGTGCCAGCAGTTTCGCTCCGAGCTCCTACAATGAGCAGTTCTTC.

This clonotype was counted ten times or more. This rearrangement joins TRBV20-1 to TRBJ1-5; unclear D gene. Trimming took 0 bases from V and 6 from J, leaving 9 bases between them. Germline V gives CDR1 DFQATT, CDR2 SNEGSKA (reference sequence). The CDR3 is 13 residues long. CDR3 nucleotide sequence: TGCAGTGCTAGAGATATGGCCTCTCAGCCCCAGCATTTT. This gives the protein CSARDMASQPQHF.

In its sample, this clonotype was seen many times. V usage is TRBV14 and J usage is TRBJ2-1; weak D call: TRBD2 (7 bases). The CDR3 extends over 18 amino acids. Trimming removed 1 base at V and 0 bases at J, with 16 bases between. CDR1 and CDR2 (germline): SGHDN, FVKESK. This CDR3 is CASSQVAGAGSSYNEQFF. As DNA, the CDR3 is TGTGCCAGCAGCCAAGTGGCGGGGGCCGGGAGCTCCTACAATGAGCAGTTCTTC.

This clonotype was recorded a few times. CDR3 amino acids: CASSLGARDTQYF. CDR3 nucleotides: TGTGCCAGCAGCTTGGGGGCTAGGGATACGCAGTATTTT. The V and J genes are TRBV5-6 and TRBJ2-3; no definite D call. The CDR3 is 13 residues long. Germline assignment: CDR1 SGHDT and CDR2 YYEEEE. V was shortened by 0 bases and J by 6 bases, with 8 bases between the two germline ends.

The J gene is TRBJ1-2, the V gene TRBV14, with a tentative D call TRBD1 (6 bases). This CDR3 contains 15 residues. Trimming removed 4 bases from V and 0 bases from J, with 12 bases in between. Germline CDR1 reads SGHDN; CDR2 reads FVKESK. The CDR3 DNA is TGTGCCAGCAGCCCGGGGAAGGGGGCTAACTATGGCTACACCTTC. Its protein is CASSPGKGANYGYTF.

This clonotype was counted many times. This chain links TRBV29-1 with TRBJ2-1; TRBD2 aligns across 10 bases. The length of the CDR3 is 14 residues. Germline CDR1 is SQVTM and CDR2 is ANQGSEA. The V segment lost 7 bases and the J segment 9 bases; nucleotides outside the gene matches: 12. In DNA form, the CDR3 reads TGCAGCGCCGCTAGCGGGAGTAGGAGGGGTGAGCAGTTCTTC. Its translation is CSAASGSRRGEQFF.

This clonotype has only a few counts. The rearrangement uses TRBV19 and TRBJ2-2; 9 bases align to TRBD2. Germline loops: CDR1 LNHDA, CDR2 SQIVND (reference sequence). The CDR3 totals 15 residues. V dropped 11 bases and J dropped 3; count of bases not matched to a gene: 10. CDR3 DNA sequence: TGTGCCCGGGACAGTAGCGGGAGCGACACCGGGGAGCTGTTTTTT. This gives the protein CARDSSGSDTGELFF.

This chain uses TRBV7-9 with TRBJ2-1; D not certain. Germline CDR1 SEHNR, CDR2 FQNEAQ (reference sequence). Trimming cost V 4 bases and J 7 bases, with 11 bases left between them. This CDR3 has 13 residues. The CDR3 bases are TGTGCCAGCAGCTCCGAGAGCTGGAATGAGCAGTTCTTC. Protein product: CASSSESWNEQFF.

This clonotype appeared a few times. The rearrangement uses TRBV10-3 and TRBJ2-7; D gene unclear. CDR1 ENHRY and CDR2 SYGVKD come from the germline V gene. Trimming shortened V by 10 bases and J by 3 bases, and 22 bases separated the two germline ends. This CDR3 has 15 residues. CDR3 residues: CATHPRPLTLYEQYF. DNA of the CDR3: TGTGCCACCCACCCTAGGCCCCTCACCCTCTACGAGCAGTACTTC.

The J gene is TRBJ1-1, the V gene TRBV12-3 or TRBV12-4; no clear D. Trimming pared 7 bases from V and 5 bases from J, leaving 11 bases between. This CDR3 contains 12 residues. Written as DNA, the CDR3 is TGTGCCAGCACCCTGCCGGGGACTGAAGCTTTCTTT. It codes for CASTLPGTEAFF.

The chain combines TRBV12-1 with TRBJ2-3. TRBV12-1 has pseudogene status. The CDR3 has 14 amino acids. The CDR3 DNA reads TGTGCCAGCAGCTTTGCGGGCAGCACAGATACGCAGTATTTT. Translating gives CASSFAGSTDTQYF.